This entry lists 18 T cell receptor beta chains sequenced from one sample in a study of T and B cells in COVID-19 patients. Multiplex PCR with BIOMED2 TRB-A/B primer pools amplified TRB rearrangements. Each CDR3 protein is one row after TCRdb ran MiXCR on the multiplex PCR reads. The sample lists under 6,000 distinct CDR3 sequences, 26% occurring once. Blood genomic DNA input for TRB amplification was about 240-500 ng. The material sequenced was blood. All receptors come from a human donor with active COVID-19.

In its sample, this clonotype was seen a few times. The V and J genes are TRBV29-1 and TRBJ1-1; D is unclear. Germline V lookup: CDR1 SQVTM, CDR2 ANQGSEA. The CDR3 consists of 17 residues. Trimming left V 0 bases short and J 4 bases short, with 21 bases between. Here the CDR3 reads CSVEDRRELLSGTEAFF. CDR3 nucleotides: TGCAGCGTTGAAGATCGAAGAGAACTCTTGTCGGGCACTGAAGCTTTCTTT.

This clonotype was detected ten times or more. This chain joins TRBV5-4 and TRBJ2-5; 9 positions match TRBD2. Trimming removed 4 bases from V and 5 bases from J; junction bases left unmatched: 12. This CDR3 spans 16 amino acids. Looked up from germline, CDR1 is SGHNT and CDR2 is YYREEE (reference sequence). The CDR3 nucleotides are TGTGCCAGCAGCCCGCGTCCAGCGGGGGGCGGGGAGACCCAGTACTTC. Its protein product is CASSPRPAGGGETQYF.

This clonotype was observed a few times. V usage is TRBV12-3 or TRBV12-4 and J usage is TRBJ1-1, with D possibly being TRBD1 (6 bases). With 5 bases removed from V and 8 bases from J, the gap between germline ends came to 24 bases. The CDR3 covers 16 residues. The CDR3 reads CASSTTLFRQASEAFF. CDR3 nucleotides: TGTGCCAGCAGTACCACCCTTTTTAGACAGGCCTCCGAAGCTTTCTTT.

This clonotype was counted ten times or more. This chain connects TRBV6-1 to TRBJ1-2, with D tentatively TRBD1 (5 bases). The germline gives CDR1 MNHNS, CDR2 SASEGT. The ends were cut back, 5 bases at V and 4 bases at J, with 14 bases in the middle. This CDR3 contains 14 residues. The CDR3 region is CASSSPGTLYGYTF. For the CDR3, the DNA is TGTGCCAGCAGTTCTCCCGGGACCCTCTATGGCTACACCTTC.

This clonotype appeared many times. The J gene is TRBJ1-2, the V gene TRBV5-5; possible D gene TRBD1, 5 bases. The V end lost 7 bases, the J end lost 2 bases, and 18 bases lay between the germline ends. The CDR3 length is 15 residues. Germline-derived CDR1 and CDR2 are SGHKS and YYEKEE (reference sequence). As DNA, the CDR3 is TGTGCCAGCGGCCGGGAACGACAGATGAACTATGGCTACACCTTC. Amino acid sequence: CASGRERQMNYGYTF. The full variable domain, its missing parts supplied by reference TRBV5-5 and TRBJ1-2, is DAGVTQSPTHLIKTRGQQVTLRCSPISGHKSVSWYQQVLGQGPQFIFQYYEKEERGRGNFPDRFSARQFPNYSSELNVNALLLGDSALYLCASGRERQMNYGYTFGSGTRLTVV.

There are many counts of this clonotype. The chain carries TRBV6-6 and TRBJ1-3; D is ambiguous. CDR1 and CDR2 from the germline V gene are MNHNY and SVGAGI (reference sequence). The CDR3 has 14 residues. With 6 bases removed from V and 0 bases from J, the gap between germline ends came to 9 bases. The DNA for the CDR3 is TGTGCCAGCAGGACTACTGACTCTGGAAACACCATATATTTT. Amino acid sequence: CASRTTDSGNTIYF.

The chain couples TRBV29-1 to TRBJ2-7; 7 bases are shared with TRBD1. J lost 1 base, V lost 4 bases, and 4 bases had no gene match. CDR1 and CDR2 from the germline V gene are SQVTM and ANQGSEA. The CDR3 spans 13 residues. The CDR3 here is CSVGVQGSYEQYF. DNA for the CDR3: TGCAGCGTTGGGGTACAGGGGTCCTACGAGCAGTACTTC.

This clonotype was seen at least ten times. The rearrangement joins TRBV18 to TRBJ1-2; TRBD1 aligns across 11 bases. The V gene's germline CDR1 is KGHSH and CDR2 LQKENI. Trimming took 1 base from V and 8 from J; bases not matched to a gene: 3. The CDR3 is made up of 14 amino acids. CDR3 residues: CASSPRTGGEGYTF. The CDR3 coding sequence is TGTGCCAGCTCACCACGGACAGGGGGCGAGGGCTACACCTTC.

There are many counts of this clonotype. J is TRBJ2-1 and V is TRBV24-1; no clear D. The CDR3 is made up of 15 amino acids. Looked up from germline, CDR1 is KGHDR and CDR2 is SFDVKD. V lost 4 bases to trimming and J lost 0 bases, with 9 bases between them. CDR3 nucleotide sequence: TGTGCCACCAGTGACCACCCTCACTCCTACAATGAGCAGTTCTTC. It translates to CATSDHPHSYNEQFF.

This clonotype was counted between two and nine times. Here the CDR3 reads CSARDPQSFNSPLHF. The CDR3 nucleotides read TGCAGTGCTAGAGACCCACAGAGTTTCAATTCACCCCTCCACTTT. This chain connects TRBV20-1 to TRBJ1-6; D ambiguous. Germline CDR1 reads DFQATT; CDR2 reads SNEGSKA (reference sequence). This CDR3 spans 15 amino acids. Trimming cost V 0 bases and J 7 bases, with 13 bases left between them.

The chain couples TRBV5-4 to TRBJ2-1; TRBD2 matches at 11 bases. The germline V gene encodes CDR1 SGHNT and CDR2 YYREEE (reference sequence). V lost 6 bases and J lost 9; bases outside the gene matches: 5. The CDR3 sequence is 13 residues long. CDR3 DNA sequence: TGTGCCAGCACTGCTAGCGGGGGGAGTGAGCAGTTCTTC. Residues: CASTASGGSEQFF.

This clonotype qualifies as medium-sized. V is TRBV12-3 or TRBV12-4 and J is TRBJ2-7; no firm D call. V was cut by 4 bases and J by 4 bases, with 14 bases left in between. The CDR3 is made up of 14 amino acids. The CDR3 loop reads CASSSRPDKYEQYF. CDR3 DNA: TGTGCCAGCAGTTCTCGACCCGACAAATACGAGCAGTACTTC.

This chain links TRBV7-2 with TRBJ1-5; 8 nucleotides agree with TRBD1. After removal of 6 bases from V and 4 bases from J, the junction contained 5 bases not matched to a gene. The CDR3 has 14 amino acids. CDR1 and CDR2 from the germline V gene are SGHTA and FQGNSA. CDR3 amino acids: CASRPTGVNQPQHF. As DNA, the CDR3 is TGTGCCAGCAGGCCGACAGGGGTGAATCAGCCCCAGCATTTT.

V and J are TRBV7-6 and TRBJ2-1; either TRBD1 or TRBD2 may supply D (6 bases each). There are 17 residues in the CDR3. V was clipped by 4 bases and J by 0 bases, with 16 bases between them. Germline loops: CDR1 SGHVS, CDR2 FNYEAQ. CDR3 loop: CASSSSSGDFSYNEQFF. In nucleotides, the CDR3 is TGTGCCAGCAGCTCCAGCTCAGGGGACTTCTCCTACAATGAGCAGTTCTTC.

To note about this clonotype: A clone one base away is much larger, so this may be a read error. The genes are TRBV24-1 and TRBJ2-1; the D gene is possibly TRBD1 (5 bases). Germline V gene lookup returns CDR1 KGHDR and CDR2 SFDVKD. The length of the CDR3 is 15 residues. Here the CDR3 DNA reads TGTGCCACCAGTGATACCAGGGATCATGGGAATGAGCGGTTCTTC. Residues: CATSDTRDHGNERFF.

Within the sample, this clonotype is medium-sized. The chain joins TRBV19 to TRBJ1-1; maybe TRBD1 (6 bases). The CDR3 has 14 residues. V was clipped by 3 bases and J by 3 bases, with 11 bases between them. Germline loops: CDR1 LNHDA, CDR2 SQIVND (reference sequence). The CDR3 nucleotides read TGTGCCAGTAGTATCGGGACATCTTACACTGAAGCTTTCTTT. It encodes CASSIGTSYTEAFF.

This clonotype was found a few times. CDR3 amino acids: CASSLVAGGTDTQYF. For the CDR3, the DNA is TGTGCCAGCAGCTTAGTGGCAGGGGGCACAGATACGCAGTATTTT. V is TRBV7-2 and J is TRBJ2-3, with D maybe TRBD1 (6 bases). The germline gives CDR1 SGHTA, CDR2 FQGNSA. The V gene lost 1 base and the J gene lost 1 base, with 9 bases spanning the gap. This CDR3 has 15 amino acids.

This clonotype is categorized as medium-sized. Here the CDR3 reads CASSLAAGAFSTDTQYF. The CDR3 nucleotides read TGTGCCAGCAGCTTAGCAGCGGGGGCCTTTAGCACAGATACGCAGTATTTT. V gene TRBV7-6 combines with J gene TRBJ2-3; 8 nucleotides match TRBD2. The CDR3 is made up of 17 amino acids. The J segment lost 0 bases and the V segment lost 0 bases, leaving 5 bases of the junction unmatched. In germline, CDR1 is SGHVS, CDR2 FNYEAQ.